This passage covers 25 T cell receptor beta chains from one sample sequenced in a study of T cell changes during pregnancy in multiple sclerosis. This table comes from immunoSEQ multiplex PCR, and its TCRdb copy is limited to in-frame clones, with some not included. The sample carries 90,000 to 120,000 clones, roughly 92% recorded once. This specimen was peripheral blood, taken after pregnancy. The receptors come from a female donor with multiple sclerosis, enrolled in a pregnancy study.

The gene calls are TRBV30 and TRBJ1-2, with D tentatively TRBD1 (6 bases). This CDR3 has 15 amino acids. Germline values: CDR1 GTSNPN, CDR2 SVGIG (reference sequence). Trimming removed 0 bases from V and 2 bases from J, with 13 bases in between. CDR3 protein: CAWSVGGDPNYGYTF. CDR3 DNA: TGTGCCTGGAGTGTAGGGGGTGATCCGAACTATGGCTACACCTTC. The variable domain in full, completed from reference TRBV30 and TRBJ1-2, reads SQTIHQWPATLVQPVGSPLSLECTVEGTSNPNLYWYRQAAGRGLQLLFYSVGIGQISSEVPQNLSASRPQDRQFILSSKKLLLSDSGFYLCAWSVGGDPNYGYTFGSGTRLTVV.

The gene calls are TRBV2 and TRBJ2-3, with D perhaps TRBD2 (6 bases). Per the germline V gene, CDR1 is SNHLY and CDR2 is FYNNEI. This CDR3 region has 14 residues. V lost 6 bases, J lost 3 bases, and 13 bases lay in between. Here the CDR3 DNA reads TGTGCCAGCAGGGCGGGTCGGGGGACAGATACGCAGTATTTT. Amino acids: CASRAGRGTDTQYF.

The genes are TRBV19 and TRBJ1-1; 8 bases agree with TRBD1. The CDR3 runs to 15 residues. The V gene end was trimmed by 5 bases and the J gene end by 5 bases; junction bases not matched to a gene: 10. Germline CDR1 reads LNHDA; CDR2 reads SQIVND (reference sequence). In DNA form, the CDR3 reads TGTGCCAGTAGTCTCTACGACAGGGGTGGTACTGAAGCTTTCTTT. This sequence encodes CASSLYDRGGTEAFF.

DNA for the CDR3: TGTGCCACCAGCAGCGGGACTAGCGGGAAAGAGACCCAGTACTTC. Protein: CATSSGTSGKETQYF. The rearrangement joins TRBV15 to TRBJ2-5, with 13 bases fitting TRBD2. V gave up 3 bases and J gave up 3 bases; unmatched junction bases: 1. Germline lookup yields CDR1 LNHNV and CDR2 YYDKDF (reference sequence). This CDR3 spans 15 amino acids.

The J gene is TRBJ1-1, the V gene TRBV13, with D uncertain. The V and J ends lost 4 bases and 4 bases respectively, with 10 bases between them. The germline V gene has CDR1 PRHDT and CDR2 FYEKMQ (reference sequence). This CDR3 comprises 13 residues. The DNA of the CDR3 is TGTGCCAGCAGCTCCGGGGAGAGCACTGAAGCTTTCTTT. The encoded protein is CASSSGESTEAFF.

This clone is a singleton in its sample. The rearrangement links TRBV9 to TRBJ2-7; TRBD1 matches at 7 bases. CDR1 is SGDLS, CDR2 YYNGEE, per germline. The CDR3 spans 14 residues. Unmatched junction bases numbered 5, after V lost 3 bases and J lost 2 bases. The CDR3 spells CASSEGALTYEQYF. The CDR3 nucleotides read TGTGCCAGCAGCGAGGGGGCTCTTACCTACGAGCAGTACTTC.

This clone was recorded once. The V gene is TRBV15, the J gene TRBJ2-5; D is perhaps TRBD1 (6 bases). With 0 bases removed from V and 6 bases from J, the gap between germline ends came to 11 bases. Germline CDR1 and CDR2: LNHNV and YYDKDF (reference sequence). The CDR3 has 14 amino acids. CDR3 region: CATSRDLGGKTQYF. The CDR3 DNA reads TGTGCCACCAGCAGAGATCTAGGGGGAAAGACCCAGTACTTC.

The chain has TRBV27 and TRBJ2-1; 13 bases are shared with TRBD2. Per germline, CDR1 MNHEY and CDR2 SMNVEV (reference sequence). This CDR3 has 15 amino acids. V shed 6 bases and J 5 bases; nucleotides not matched to a gene: 4. CDR3 in amino acids: CASSPTSGGNNEQFF. Here the CDR3 DNA reads TGTGCCAGCAGCCCGACTAGCGGGGGGAACAATGAGCAGTTCTTC.

The genes are TRBV13 and TRBJ2-7, with D possibly matching TRBD2 (7 bases). V lost 2 bases, J lost 4 bases, and 15 bases lay in between. Germline V gene sequence: CDR1 PRHDT, CDR2 FYEKMQ (reference sequence). The CDR3 loop spans 15 amino acids. The CDR3 sequence is CASSLSGGRMYEQYF. The CDR3 DNA is TGTGCCAGCAGCTTATCCGGGGGGCGCATGTACGAGCAGTACTTC.

V is TRBV2 and J is TRBJ1-5, with D tentatively TRBD1 (6 bases). The CDR3 consists of 16 residues. The germline CDR1 and CDR2 sequences are SNHLY and FYNNEI. Trimming pared 5 bases from V and 0 bases from J, leaving 14 bases between. This CDR3 is CASSYTGTFSNQPQHF. For the CDR3, the DNA is TGTGCCAGCAGTTATACGGGGACATTTAGCAATCAGCCCCAGCATTTT.

The rearrangement uses TRBV5-8 and TRBJ2-3, with a possible D match to TRBD2 (7 bases). Germline CDR1 is SGHTS and CDR2 is YDEGEE. The V gene lost 2 bases and the J gene lost 2 bases, with 12 bases spanning the gap. This CDR3 spans 15 amino acids. Written as DNA, the CDR3 is TGTGCCAGCAGCTTTTCCGGGGGGCACACAGATACGCAGTATTTT. Its protein product is CASSFSGGHTDTQYF.

The V call is TRBV29-1, the J call TRBJ2-3; D uncertain. The CDR3 sequence is 12 residues long. V dropped 0 bases and J dropped 6 bases, with 7 bases sitting between them. Germline V gene sequence: CDR1 SQVTM, CDR2 ANQGSEA. The CDR3 protein is CSVEEFGDTQYF. DNA for the CDR3: TGCAGCGTTGAAGAATTCGGGGATACGCAGTATTTT.

The chain uses TRBV7-8 and TRBJ1-1; 7 nucleotides agree with TRBD1. This CDR3 is 15 amino acids long. V shed 4 bases, J shed 1 base, and the junction held 6 bases outside the gene matches. The germline gives CDR1 SGHVS, CDR2 FQNEAQ. CDR3 sequence: CASSSPDRTNTEAFF. In DNA form, the CDR3 reads TGTGCCAGCAGCTCCCCGGACAGGACGAACACTGAAGCTTTCTTT.

The chain employs TRBV5-5 and TRBJ1-5; maybe TRBD1 (6 bases). V was shortened by 3 bases and J by 5 bases, with 12 bases between the two germline ends. Germline V gene sequence: CDR1 SGHKS, CDR2 YYEKEE (reference sequence). The CDR3 covers 14 residues. Here the CDR3 DNA reads TGTGCCAGCAGCTCCGCAGGGGTGGATCAGCCCCAGCATTTT. Protein sequence: CASSSAGVDQPQHF.

This clone was detected once. The chain uses TRBV21-1 and TRBJ1-2. TRBV21-1 is a documented pseudogene. This CDR3 comprises 17 residues. The chain's CDR3 is CASSSRGRNSTNYGYTF. In nucleotides, the CDR3 is TGTGCCAGCAGCTCCCGAGGGAGGAACAGTACTAACTATGGCTACACCTTC.

The CDR3 loop is CAWSRVGGLDEQYF. DNA for the CDR3: TGTGCCTGGAGTCGAGTTGGAGGGCTCGACGAGCAGTACTTC. The chain combines TRBV30 with TRBJ2-7; a possible D gene is TRBD2 (6 bases). Per germline, CDR1 GTSNPN and CDR2 SVGIG (reference sequence). The CDR3 contains 14 residues. V lost 2 bases to trimming and J lost 5 bases, with 16 bases between them.

The CDR3 spells CASSRREGHPTDTQYF. Written as DNA, the CDR3 is TGTGCCAGCAGCCGAAGGGAAGGACATCCCACAGATACGCAGTATTTT. The genes are TRBV4-2 and TRBJ2-3; D is perhaps TRBD1 (5 bases). V was shortened by 4 bases and J by 2 bases, with 16 bases between the two germline ends. CDR1 LGHNA and CDR2 YNFKEQ come from the germline V gene. CDR3 length: 16 residues.

The count of this clone is one. This chain joins TRBV5-1 and TRBJ2-7, with a possible D match to TRBD2 (7 bases). V dropped 0 bases and J dropped 7 bases, with 14 bases sitting between them. The CDR3 totals 14 residues. Germline CDR1 SGHRS, CDR2 YFSETQ. The chain's CDR3 is CASSLAGEGVEQYF. DNA for the CDR3: TGCGCCAGCAGCTTGGCGGGGGAGGGGGTGGAGCAGTACTTC.

CDR3 in DNA: TGTGCCAGCAGCTTAGAAACAGGGGGTGACTATGGCTACACCTTC. The encoded protein is CASSLETGGDYGYTF. This rearrangement joins TRBV7-9 to TRBJ1-2; 8 nucleotides align to TRBD1. Germline assignment: CDR1 SEHNR and CDR2 FQNEAQ (reference sequence). V shed 1 base, J shed 3 bases, and the junction held 4 bases outside the gene matches. The CDR3 has 15 amino acids.

This clone was observed once. This chain connects TRBV25-1 to TRBJ1-2; possible D gene TRBD1, 5 bases. V lost 1 base and J lost 0, with 9 bases in between. Germline CDR1 reads MGHDK; CDR2 reads SYGVNS. The CDR3 loop spans 15 amino acids. The CDR3 sequence: CASSEWGRTNYGYTF. DNA of the CDR3: TGTGCCAGCAGTGAATGGGGCAGGACTAACTATGGCTACACCTTC.

The rearrangement links TRBV6-1 to TRBJ2-3; perhaps TRBD1 as D (8 bases). Looked up from germline, CDR1 is MNHNS and CDR2 is SASEGT. Trimming left V 4 bases short and J 6 bases short, with 17 bases between. The CDR3 contains 15 residues. This CDR3 is CASSVADRGGDTQYF. CDR3 nucleotides: TGTGCCAGCAGTGTCGCCGACAGGGGAGGGGATACGCAGTATTTT.

V usage is TRBV2 and J usage is TRBJ2-7; 9 nucleotides agree with TRBD1. The germline V gene encodes CDR1 SNHLY and CDR2 FYNNEI. The CDR3 is 16 amino acids. The junction had 6 bases not matched to a gene; V was cut back by 1 base and J by 2 bases. Here the CDR3 DNA reads TGTGCCAGCAGTGAAGTGATGACAGGGGGAGCCTACGAGCAGTACTTC. This gives the protein CASSEVMTGGAYEQYF.

The chain combines TRBV6-1 with TRBJ1-4; tentatively, D is TRBD1 (5 bases). Germline V CDR1 and CDR2: MNHNS, SASEGT. The CDR3 totals 14 residues. Trimming removed 8 bases from V and 8 bases from J, with 18 bases in between. CDR3 loop: CASGGGFVREKLFF. The CDR3 coding sequence is TGTGCCAGCGGGGGAGGGTTTGTTCGCGAAAAACTGTTTTTT.

The chain is built from TRBV5-1 and TRBJ2-3; 10 bases map to TRBD2. This CDR3 comprises 15 residues. Germline lookup yields CDR1 SGHRS and CDR2 YFSETQ. After removal of 3 bases from V and 1 base from J, the junction contained 2 bases not matched to a gene. The CDR3 DNA follows: TGCGCCAGCAGCTCTGGACTAGCGGGCACAGATACGCAGTATTTT. This codes for CASSSGLAGTDTQYF.

V and J are TRBV10-3 and TRBJ2-1; 9 bases align to TRBD2. Per the germline V gene, CDR1 is ENHRY and CDR2 is SYGVKD. This CDR3 comprises 17 residues. V shed 0 bases and J 5 bases; nucleotides not matched to a gene: 8. CDR3 region: CAISESQASGDHNEQFF. The CDR3 DNA reads TGTGCCATCAGTGAGTCCCAGGCTAGCGGGGATCACAATGAGCAGTTCTTC.